The entry that follows covers one T cell receptor (beta chain) sequence. Arm-PCR of CDR3 regions with iRepertoire HTBI primers generated TCR beta libraries. TCRdb re-called the multiplex PCR reads through MiXCR, storing one row per CDR3 protein. The table records roughly 220,000 distinct CDR3 sequences, approximately 20% of them present only once. The data belong to a study of regulatory T cells in long-lasting Graves disease. CDR3 length: 14 residues. From germline, CDR1 is SEHNR and CDR2 FQNEAQ (reference sequence). The V segment lost 7 bases and the J segment 1 base; nucleotides outside the gene matches: 4. Specified time point: newly diagnosed GD, antithyroid drugs for less than 3 months. The TCR library was prepared using RNA isolated from PBMCs. It was by American Thyroid Association guidelines that Graves' disease was diagnosed.

This specimen consisted of peripheral blood mononuclear cells (PBMCs), obtained at new diagnosis, from a patient treated with antithyroid drugs. This chain links TRBV7-9 with TRBJ1-5, with 7 bases aligning to TRBD1. The TCR originated in a female donor with Graves disease. The CDR3 protein is CASTQGGSNQPQHF. Written as DNA, the CDR3 is TGTGCCAGCACCCAGGGGGGGAGCAATCAGCCCCAGCATTTT.